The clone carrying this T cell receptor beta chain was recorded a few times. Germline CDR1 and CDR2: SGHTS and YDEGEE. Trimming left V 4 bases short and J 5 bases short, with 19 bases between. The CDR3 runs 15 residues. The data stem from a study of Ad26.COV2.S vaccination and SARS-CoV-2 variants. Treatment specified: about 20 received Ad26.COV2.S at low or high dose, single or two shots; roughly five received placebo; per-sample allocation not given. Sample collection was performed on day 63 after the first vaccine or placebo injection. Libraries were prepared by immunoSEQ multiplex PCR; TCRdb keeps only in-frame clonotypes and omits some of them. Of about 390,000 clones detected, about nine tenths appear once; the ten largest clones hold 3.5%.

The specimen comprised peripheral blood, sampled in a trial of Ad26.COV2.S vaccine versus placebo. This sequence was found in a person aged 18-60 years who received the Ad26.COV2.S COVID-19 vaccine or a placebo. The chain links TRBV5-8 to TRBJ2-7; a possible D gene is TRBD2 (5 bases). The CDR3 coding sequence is TGTGCCAGCAGCCACTCCGGGGTGATGGGTGACGAGCAGTACTTC. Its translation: CASSHSGVMGDEQYF.